The rows below give T cell receptor beta chains drawn from one sample of a study of CD8 T cells in Susac syndrome. Using its own MiXCR run on the immunoSEQ multiplex PCR reads, TCRdb lists one record per CDR3 protein. The repertoire has 55,000 to 70,000 distinct CDR3 sequences, 85% to 95% of them found once; the top ten carry about 0.22%. The specimen sequenced was CD8+ T cells from PBMCs. The receptors were gathered from a human donor in good health. The CDR3 runs from the conserved cysteine through the conserved F or W. The order of the fields is clone size, J gene, V gene, D gene, CDR3 protein, CDR3 DNA. D genes are given only for firm matches. The size field is filled for only some rows; it gives once, few, many or a size class.

>.|TRBJ2-5|TRBV5-1|TRBD1
CASSSGQGMETQYF
TGCGCCAGCAGCTCCGGACAGGGAATGGAGACCCAGTACTTC
>few|TRBJ1-6|TRBV5-4|.
CASSLDNSPLHF
TGTGCCAGCAGCTTGGATAATTCACCCCTCCACTTT
>.|TRBJ2-4|TRBV7-9|.
CASSLSGLTKNIQYF
TGTGCCAGCAGCTTAAGCGGCCTTACCAAAAACATTCAGTACTTC
>.|TRBJ2-1|TRBV29-1|TRBD2
CSVETGLAGGPVWDNEQFF
TGCAGCGTTGAAACGGGACTAGCGGGGGGGCCCGTATGGGATAATGAGCAGTTCTTC
>few|TRBJ2-3|TRBV4-1|TRBD2
CASSQDEAGGDTQYF
TGCGCCAGCAGCCAAGATGAGGCCGGGGGGGATACGCAGTATTTT
>.|TRBJ1-4|TRBV14|.
CASSMGGLNEKLFF
TGTGCCAGCTCTATGGGCGGACTTAATGAAAAACTGTTTTTT
>.|TRBJ1-5|TRBV4-3|.
CASSQDRGSNQPQHF
TGCGCCAGCAGCCAAGACAGGGGTAGCAATCAGCCCCAGCATTTT
>few|TRBJ1-1|TRBV7-9|TRBD1
CASSPGGTEAFF
TGTGCCAGCAGCCCAGGGGGGACTGAAGCTTTCTTT
>.|TRBJ2-1|TRBV4-3|.
CASSPLGGGANEQFF
TGCGCCAGCAGCCCATTGGGTGGGGGGGCGAATGAGCAGTTCTTC
>.|TRBJ1-1|TRBV7-3|.
CASSPTVGTEAFF
TGTGCCAGCAGCCCTACCGTCGGGACTGAAGCTTTCTTT
>.|TRBJ2-1|TRBV6-5|TRBD2
CASSYVTSGGSYNEQFF
TGTGCCAGCAGTTACGTTACTAGCGGGGGCTCCTACAATGAGCAGTTCTTC
>.|TRBJ1-1|TRBV16|.
CASILTGIRTEAFF
TGTGCCAGCATTCTTACAGGGATACGCACTGAAGCTTTCTTT
>.|TRBJ1-1|TRBV6-6|.
CASSYGGRDEAFF
TGTGCCAGCAGTTACGGGGGGCGGGATGAAGCTTTCTTT
>.|TRBJ1-2|TRBV27|.
CASSTIDDFYGYTF
TGTGCCAGCAGTACAATCGACGACTTCTATGGCTACACCTTC
>.|TRBJ2-3|TRBV10-3|.
CAISEQIAADTQYF
TGTGCCATCAGTGAGCAAATTGCGGCGGATACGCAGTATTTT
>.|TRBJ2-1|TRBV4-1|.
CASSQMIQGSNEQFF
TGCGCCAGCAGCCAAATGATCCAGGGATCCAATGAGCAGTTCTTC
>.|TRBJ1-6|TRBV5-4|TRBD1
CASSPKEPGQVIDSPLHF
TGTGCCAGCAGCCCTAAAGAACCGGGACAGGTTATAGATTCACCCCTCCACTTT
>.|TRBJ1-5|TRBV25-1|TRBD1
CASSPTGGSNQPQHF
TGTGCCAGCAGCCCGACAGGGGGAAGCAATCAGCCCCAGCATTTT